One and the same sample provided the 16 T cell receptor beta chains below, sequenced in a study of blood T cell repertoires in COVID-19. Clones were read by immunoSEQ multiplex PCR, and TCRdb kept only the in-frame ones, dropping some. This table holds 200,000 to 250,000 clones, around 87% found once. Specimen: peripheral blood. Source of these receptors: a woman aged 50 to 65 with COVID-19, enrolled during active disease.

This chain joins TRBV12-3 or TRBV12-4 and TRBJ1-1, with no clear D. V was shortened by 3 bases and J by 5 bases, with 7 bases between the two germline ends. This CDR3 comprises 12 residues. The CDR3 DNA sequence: TGTGCCAGCAGTTTGAGGAGTACTGAAGCTTTCTTT. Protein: CASSLRSTEAFF.

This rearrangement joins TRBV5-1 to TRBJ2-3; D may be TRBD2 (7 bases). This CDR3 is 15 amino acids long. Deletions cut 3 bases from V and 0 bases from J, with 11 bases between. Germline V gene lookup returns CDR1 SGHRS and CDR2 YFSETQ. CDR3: CASSSGGPSTDTQYF. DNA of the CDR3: TGCGCCAGCAGCTCGGGGGGCCCTAGCACAGATACGCAGTATTTT.

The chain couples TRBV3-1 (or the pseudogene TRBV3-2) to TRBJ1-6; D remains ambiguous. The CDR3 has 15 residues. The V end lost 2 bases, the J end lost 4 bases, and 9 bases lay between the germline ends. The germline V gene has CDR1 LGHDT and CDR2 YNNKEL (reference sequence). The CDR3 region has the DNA TGTGCCAGCAGCCAATTTCCGACTTATAATTCACCCCTCCACTTT. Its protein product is CASSQFPTYNSPLHF.

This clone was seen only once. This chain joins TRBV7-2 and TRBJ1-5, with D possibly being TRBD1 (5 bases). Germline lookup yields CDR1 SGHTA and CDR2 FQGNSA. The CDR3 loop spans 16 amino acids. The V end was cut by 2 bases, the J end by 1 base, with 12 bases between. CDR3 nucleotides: TGTGCCAGCAGCTTATATTTACAGGCGAGCAATCAGCCCCAGCATTTT. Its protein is CASSLYLQASNQPQHF.

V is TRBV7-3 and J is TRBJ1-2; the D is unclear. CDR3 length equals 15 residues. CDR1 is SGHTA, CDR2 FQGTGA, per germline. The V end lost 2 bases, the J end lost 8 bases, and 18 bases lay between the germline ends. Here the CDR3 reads CASSLAGGLAVGYTF. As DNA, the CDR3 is TGTGCCAGCAGCTTAGCCGGCGGCCTAGCCGTAGGCTACACCTTC. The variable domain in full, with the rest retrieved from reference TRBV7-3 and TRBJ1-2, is GAGVSQTPSNKVTEKGKYVELRCDPISGHTALYWYRQSLGQGPEFLIYFQGTGAADDSGLPNDRFFAVRPEGSVSTLKIQRTERGDSAVYLCASSLAGGLAVGYTFGSGTRLTVV.

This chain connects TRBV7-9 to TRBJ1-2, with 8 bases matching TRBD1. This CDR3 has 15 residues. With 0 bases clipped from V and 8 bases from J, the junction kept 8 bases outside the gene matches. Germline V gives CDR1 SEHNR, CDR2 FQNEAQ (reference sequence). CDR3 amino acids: CASSLAGTGKDGYTF. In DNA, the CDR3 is TGTGCCAGCAGCTTAGCCGGGACAGGCAAAGACGGCTACACCTTC.

CDR3 coding DNA: TGTGCCAGCAGTTACGGGGGGACAGGTGAAAAACTGTTTTTT. Protein sequence: CASSYGGTGEKLFF. V gene TRBV6-5 combines with J gene TRBJ1-4, with 8 bases that match TRBD1. CDR1 MNHEY and CDR2 SVGAGI come from the germline V gene. This CDR3 has 14 residues. V gave up 2 bases and J gave up 7 bases; unmatched junction bases: 3.

The CDR3 region is CASSPESSGDTQYF. CDR3 sequence (DNA): TGTGCCAGCTCACCAGAGTCTAGCGGAGATACGCAGTATTTT. The V gene is TRBV18, the J gene TRBJ2-3; 7 nucleotides align to TRBD2. Trimming cost V 2 bases and J 5 bases; bases outside gene matches: 4. CDR1 and CDR2 (germline): KGHSH, LQKENI. The CDR3 covers 14 residues.

CDR3 sequence: CASSEIRSLTDTQYF. As DNA, the CDR3 is TGTGCCAGCAGTGAAATACGGTCGCTTACAGATACGCAGTATTTT. This sequence joins TRBV2 and TRBJ2-3; D not certain. CDR1 is SNHLY, CDR2 FYNNEI, per germline. The CDR3 is 15 amino acids. V was trimmed by 2 bases and J by 3 bases, leaving 12 bases between them.

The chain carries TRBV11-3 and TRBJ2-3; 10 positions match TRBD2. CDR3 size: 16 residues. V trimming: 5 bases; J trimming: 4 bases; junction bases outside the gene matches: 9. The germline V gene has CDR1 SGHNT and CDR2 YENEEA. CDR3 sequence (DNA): TGTGCCAGCAGCCCACGAAGCGGGGGGGCGTCAGATACGCAGTATTTT. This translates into CASSPRSGGASDTQYF. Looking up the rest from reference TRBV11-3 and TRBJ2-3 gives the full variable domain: EAGVVQSPRYKIIEKKQPVAFWCNPISGHNTLYWYLQNLGQGPELLIRYENEEAVDDSQLPKDRFSAERLKGVDSTLKIQPAELGDSAVYLCASSPRSGGASDTQYFGPGTRLTVL.

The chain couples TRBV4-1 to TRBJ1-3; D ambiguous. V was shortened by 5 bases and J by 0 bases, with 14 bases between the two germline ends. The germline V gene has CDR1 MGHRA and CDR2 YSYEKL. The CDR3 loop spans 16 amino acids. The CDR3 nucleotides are TGCGCCAGCAGCGGAGAGATGGGTAGCTCTGGAAACACCATATATTTT. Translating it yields CASSGEMGSSGNTIYF.

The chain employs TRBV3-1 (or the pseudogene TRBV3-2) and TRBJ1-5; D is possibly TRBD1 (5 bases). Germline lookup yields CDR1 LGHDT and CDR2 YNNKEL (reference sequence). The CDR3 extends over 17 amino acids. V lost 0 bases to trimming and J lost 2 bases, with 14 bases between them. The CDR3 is CASSQDVRGERNQPQHF. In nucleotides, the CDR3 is TGTGCCAGCAGCCAAGATGTAAGGGGTGAGCGCAATCAGCCCCAGCATTTT.

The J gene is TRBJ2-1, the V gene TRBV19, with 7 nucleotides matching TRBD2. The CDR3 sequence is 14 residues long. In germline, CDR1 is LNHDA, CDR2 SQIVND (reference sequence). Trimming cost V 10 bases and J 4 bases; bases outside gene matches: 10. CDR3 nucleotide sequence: TGTGCCACCAATGTTGGGGGGGGGTACAATGAGCAGTTCTTC. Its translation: CATNVGGGYNEQFF.

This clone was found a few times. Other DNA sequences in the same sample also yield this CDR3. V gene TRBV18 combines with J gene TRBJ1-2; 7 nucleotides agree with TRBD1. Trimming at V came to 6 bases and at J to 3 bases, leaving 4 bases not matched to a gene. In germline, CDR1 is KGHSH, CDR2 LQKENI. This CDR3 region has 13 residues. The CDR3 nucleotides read TGTGCCAGCTCCCCCGACAGGGACTATGGCTACACCTTC. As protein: CASSPDRDYGYTF.

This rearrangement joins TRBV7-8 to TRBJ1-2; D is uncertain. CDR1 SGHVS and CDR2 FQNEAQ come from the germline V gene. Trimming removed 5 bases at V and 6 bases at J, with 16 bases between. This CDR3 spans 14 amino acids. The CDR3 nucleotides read TGTGCCAGCAGCGCCGTCAGTGGGAGGGATGGCTACACCTTC. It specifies CASSAVSGRDGYTF.

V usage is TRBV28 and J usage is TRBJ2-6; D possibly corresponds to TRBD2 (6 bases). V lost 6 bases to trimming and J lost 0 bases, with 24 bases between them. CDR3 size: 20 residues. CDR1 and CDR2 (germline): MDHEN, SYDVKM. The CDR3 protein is CASSTSMGLVGPSGANVLTF. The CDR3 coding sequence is TGTGCCAGCAGCACCTCGATGGGACTCGTGGGTCCCTCTGGGGCCAACGTCCTGACTTTC.